Shown below are 16 T cell receptor beta chains from a single sample sequenced in a study of blood T cell repertoires in COVID-19. Sequenced by immunoSEQ multiplex PCR; TCRdb stores in-frame clones only, minus some. The data show roughly 240,000 clones, with roughly four fifths seen just once and approximately 4.5% held by the top ten. The sequenced sample was peripheral blood. The receptors were sampled from a woman in her 70s with acute or convalescent COVID-19.

The gene calls are TRBV20-1 and TRBJ2-1; D may be TRBD2 (6 bases). This CDR3 has 10 residues. CDR1 DFQATT and CDR2 SNEGSKA come from the germline V gene (reference sequence). V was clipped by 5 bases and J by 8 bases, with 7 bases between them. CDR3 in amino acids: CSASSDEQFF. The CDR3 coding sequence is TGCAGTGCTTCTAGCGATGAGCAGTTCTTC.

The chain carries TRBV7-2 and TRBJ2-5; 8 bases align to TRBD2. Germline CDR1 and CDR2: SGHTA and FQGNSA. The CDR3 spans 14 residues. Trimming at V came to 5 bases and at J to 4 bases, leaving 6 bases not matched to a gene. This CDR3 is CASSPGTRVETQYF. CDR3 nucleotides: TGTGCCAGCAGCCCCGGGACTAGAGTAGAGACCCAGTACTTC.

V gene TRBV10-1 combines with J gene TRBJ1-2, with D uncertain. The CDR3 totals 14 residues. Germline lookup yields CDR1 WNHNN and CDR2 SYGVQD (reference sequence). Trimming pared 9 bases from V and 4 bases from J, leaving 18 bases between. The CDR3 nucleotides are TGCGCCAGGGTAGACACAGATTCCTTCTATGGCTACACCTTC. Its protein is CARVDTDSFYGYTF.

The chain is built from TRBV6-2 or TRBV6-3 and TRBJ2-7; D not certain. The V and J ends lost 2 bases and 3 bases respectively, with 5 bases between them. CDR1 is MNHEY, CDR2 SVGEGT, per germline. The CDR3 contains 12 residues. The CDR3 DNA sequence: TGTGCCAGCAGTTACCCAAACTACGAGCAGTACTTC. Encoded protein: CASSYPNYEQYF.

V and J are TRBV6-2 or TRBV6-3 and TRBJ1-1; D may be TRBD1 (6 bases). The CDR3 runs 14 residues. The germline CDR1 and CDR2 sequences are MNHEY and SVGEGT. The V and J ends lost 4 bases and 2 bases respectively, with 11 bases between them. The CDR3 loop reads CASSWTDPNTEAFF. CDR3 coding DNA: TGTGCCAGCAGTTGGACAGACCCAAACACTGAAGCTTTCTTT.

The V and J genes are TRBV7-9 and TRBJ1-1; D might be TRBD1 (6 bases). Germline loops: CDR1 SEHNR, CDR2 FQNEAQ (reference sequence). The CDR3 contains 14 residues. V was cut by 5 bases and J by 0 bases, with 10 bases left in between. Written as DNA, the CDR3 is TGTGCCAGCAGCCGAACAGGGATGAACACTGAAGCTTTCTTT. It codes for CASSRTGMNTEAFF.

This rearrangement joins TRBV30 to TRBJ1-3; no definite D call. Germline-derived CDR1 and CDR2 are GTSNPN and SVGIG (reference sequence). The CDR3 has 14 residues. Trimming shortened V by 4 bases and J by 4 bases, and 14 bases separated the two germline ends. The CDR3 protein is CAWILEGSGNTIYF. CDR3 coding DNA: TGTGCCTGGATACTGGAGGGTTCAGGAAACACCATATATTTT.

This clone was seen only a few times. V and J are TRBV20-1 and TRBJ2-1; 16 bases line up with TRBD2. V lost 3 bases to trimming and J lost 7 bases; unmatched junction nucleotides: 15. Looked up from germline, CDR1 is DFQATT and CDR2 is SNEGSKA (reference sequence). The CDR3 runs 19 residues. This CDR3 is CSASGQGTSGGARINEQFF. The CDR3 region has the DNA TGCAGTGCTAGTGGCCAAGGGACTAGCGGGGGGGCGCGCATAAATGAGCAGTTCTTC.

Comments on this clone: The junction differs from germline at one of its ends, possibly a read error. The V gene is TRBV7-7, the J gene TRBJ2-1; TRBD1 agrees at 11 bases. Germline V gives CDR1 SSHAT, CDR2 FNYEAQ (reference sequence). The CDR3 length is 14 residues. The CDR3 spells CASSSGQGVGEQFF. As DNA, the CDR3 is TGTGCTAGCAGCTCGGGACAGGGGGTCGGTGAGCAGTTCTTC.

V is TRBV2 and J is TRBJ1-2; possible D gene TRBD1, 6 bases. V lost 9 bases and J lost 0, with 11 bases in between. The CDR3 sequence is 13 residues long. Germline V gene lookup returns CDR1 SNHLY and CDR2 FYNNEI. Here the CDR3 reads CARGTMANYGYTF. The CDR3 DNA reads as TGTGCCAGGGGGACAATGGCTAACTATGGCTACACCTTC.

Concerning this clone itself: Other nucleotide sequences in the sample specify the same CDR3. J is TRBJ1-2 and V is TRBV15, with 7 positions matching TRBD1. CDR1 is LNHNV, CDR2 YYDKDF, per germline (reference sequence). Unmatched junction bases numbered 0, after V lost 0 bases and J lost 2 bases. CDR3 length equals 14 residues. The CDR3 protein is CATSRDRGNYGYTF. As DNA, the CDR3 is TGTGCCACCAGCAGAGACAGGGGGAACTATGGCTACACCTTC.

V and J are TRBV11-3 and TRBJ2-3; 13 nucleotides agree with TRBD2. Germline assignment: CDR1 SGHNT and CDR2 YENEEA. V shed 5 bases and J 3 bases; nucleotides not matched to a gene: 2. This CDR3 is 15 amino acids long. The CDR3 DNA sequence: TGTGCCAGCAGCACGGGACTAGCGGGGACAGATACGCAGTATTTT. This translates into CASSTGLAGTDTQYF.

The V gene is TRBV7-2, the J gene TRBJ1-1, with D maybe TRBD1 (5 bases). The CDR3 has 15 residues. V lost 1 base to trimming and J lost 6 bases, with 15 bases between them. The germline gives CDR1 SGHTA, CDR2 FQGNSA. CDR3 region: CASSLGYRGTPEAFF. CDR3 DNA sequence: TGTGCCAGCAGCTTAGGGTACCGGGGGACTCCTGAAGCTTTCTTT.

V and J are TRBV19 and TRBJ1-5, with D possibly TRBD1 on 5 matching bases. CDR1 LNHDA and CDR2 SQIVND come from the germline V gene (reference sequence). This CDR3 comprises 15 residues. V was trimmed by 3 bases and J by 2 bases, leaving 11 bases between them. The CDR3 region is CASSIARGGNQPQHF. The CDR3 nucleotides are TGTGCCAGTAGTATTGCAAGGGGCGGCAATCAGCCCCAGCATTTT.

The V and J genes are TRBV5-6 and TRBJ2-3, with 9 bases fitting TRBD2. V dropped 2 bases and J dropped 9; count of bases not matched to a gene: 7. The CDR3 has 14 residues. Germline values: CDR1 SGHDT, CDR2 YYEEEE. CDR3 DNA: TGTGCCAGCAGCTTCTTAGCGGGGGAATGGACGCAGTATTTT. This sequence encodes CASSFLAGEWTQYF.

A few counts support this clone. This sequence joins TRBV19 and TRBJ1-5; TRBD1 is a possible D gene (5 bases). The CDR3 sequence is 17 residues long. The germline V gene has CDR1 LNHDA and CDR2 SQIVND (reference sequence). V lost 8 bases to trimming and J lost 0 bases, with 20 bases between them. The CDR3 here is CASSIIENRYSNQPQHF. As DNA, the CDR3 is TGTGCCAGTTCCATTATCGAAAACAGGTATAGCAATCAGCCCCAGCATTTT. Drawing the rest from reference TRBV19 and TRBJ1-5, the complete variable domain is DGGITQSPKYLFRKEGQNVTLSCEQNLNHDAMYWYRQDPGQGLRLIYYSQIVNDFQKGDIAEGYSVSREKKESFPLTVTSAQKNPTAFYLCASSIIENRYSNQPQHFGDGTRLSIL.